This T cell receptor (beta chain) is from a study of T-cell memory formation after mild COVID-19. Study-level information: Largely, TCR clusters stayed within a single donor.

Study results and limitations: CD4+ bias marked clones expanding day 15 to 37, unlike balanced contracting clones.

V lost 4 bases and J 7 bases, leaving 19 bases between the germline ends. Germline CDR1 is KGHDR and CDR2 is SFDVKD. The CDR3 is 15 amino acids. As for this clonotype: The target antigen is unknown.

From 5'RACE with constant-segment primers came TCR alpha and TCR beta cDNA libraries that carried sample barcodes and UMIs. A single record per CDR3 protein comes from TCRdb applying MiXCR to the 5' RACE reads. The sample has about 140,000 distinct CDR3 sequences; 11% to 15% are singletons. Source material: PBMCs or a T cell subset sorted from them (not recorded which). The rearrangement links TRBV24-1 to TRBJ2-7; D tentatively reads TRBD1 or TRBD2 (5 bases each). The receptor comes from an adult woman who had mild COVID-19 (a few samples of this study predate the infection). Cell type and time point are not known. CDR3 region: CATSDRDQPYAEQYF. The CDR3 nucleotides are TGTGCCACCAGTGACCGGGACCAACCATACGCGGAGCAGTACTTC.